This T cell receptor (beta chain) was recovered during a study of human T cells and chemical hapten exposure. Across the whole study: The patients, most of them female, presented with alopecia areata, totalis or universalis. The study's findings and limits: Higher patch test scores went with higher counts of PT1 expanded TCRs.

TCRdb reprocessed the RACE reads with MiXCR, giving one entry per CDR3 protein. The data hold 96,000 or so distinct CDR3 sequences, with 9% to 9.5% observed a single time. This clonotype was counted ten times or more. What it recognizes is unknown. Time point of the sample: patch test 2, 6 weeks after DPC sensitization. Treatment described: therapeutic diphenylcyclopropenone sensitization with weekly scalp DPC. The CDR3 runs 13 residues. V dropped 1 base and J dropped 3 bases, with 6 bases sitting between them. The V gene's germline CDR1 is SEHNR and CDR2 FQNEAQ (reference sequence). Source: whole blood, taken in connection with sensitization to the hapten diphenylcyclopropenone (DPC). The rearrangement links TRBV7-9 to TRBJ1-2; D is undetermined. The TCR sequence derives from a woman aged 40 to 50 with alopecia areata. Some clones in this sample may be carry-over from other donors' samples. This CDR3 reads CASSLELHYGYTF. The CDR3 bases are TGTGCCAGCAGCTTAGAATTACACTATGGCTACACCTTC.